A selection of T cell receptor beta chains follows, all from one sample in a study of CD8 T cells in Susac syndrome. TCRdb ran MiXCR on the immunoSEQ multiplex PCR reads and lists one entry per CDR3 protein. The sample consists of about 47,000 distinct CDR3 sequences, almost 95% of them appearing once. The sequenced material came from CD8+ T cells from PBMCs. The source of these receptors is a human donor in good health. CDR3s include the opening cysteine and the closing phenylalanine or tryptophan. The D gene is left open where the match is weak. Only part of the rows carry a size: once, few, many, or a class if the clone is expanded.

CDR3 protein | CDR3 DNA | V gene | D gene | J gene | clone size
CASSHSLADSSGANVLTF | TGTGCCAGCAGCCACTCGCTAGCGGACTCCTCTGGGGCCAACGTCCTGACTTTC | TRBV4-2 | TRBD2 | TRBJ2-6 | -
CASSLTETQYF | TGTGCCAGCAGCTTAACAGAGACCCAGTACTTC | TRBV7-9 | - | TRBJ2-5 | -
CASSYSGYNEQFF | TGTGCCAGCAGTTACTCCGGCTACAATGAGCAGTTCTTC | TRBV6-6 | - | TRBJ2-1 | -
CASSLTGSLNTEAFF | TGTGCCAGCAGTTTAACGGGGAGCCTGAACACTGAAGCTTTCTTT | TRBV27 | - | TRBJ1-1 | -
CASRPRGLTGELFF | TGTGCCAGCAGACCTCGGGGGTTGACCGGGGAGCTGTTTTTT | TRBV6-4 | - | TRBJ2-2 | once
CASTFGPIIGELFF | TGTGCCAGCACCTTCGGACCGATTATCGGGGAGCTGTTTTTT | TRBV27 | - | TRBJ2-2 | -
CASGRSNPGELFF | TGTGCCAGCGGGAGAAGTAATCCCGGGGAGCTGTTTTTT | TRBV9 | - | TRBJ2-2 | -
CAWRLGTGERQPQHF | TGTGCCTGGAGGCTCGGGACAGGGGAGAGGCAGCCCCAGCATTTT | TRBV30 | TRBD1 | TRBJ1-5 | -
CSVGDEAMDRGFPEDTQYF | TGCAGCGTTGGAGACGAGGCAATGGACAGGGGGTTCCCCGAAGATACGCAGTATTTT | TRBV29-1 | TRBD1 | TRBJ2-3 | -
CASSFGATRAETQYF | TGCGCCAGCAGCTTCGGGGCAACTCGTGCGGAGACCCAGTACTTC | TRBV5-1 | - | TRBJ2-5 | -
CASSTTGHEQYF | TGTGCCAGCAGTACGACAGGCCACGAGCAGTACTTC | TRBV6-1 | - | TRBJ2-7 | few
CASSERADYEQYF | TGTGCCAGCAGCGAAAGGGCAGATTACGAGCAGTACTTC | TRBV9 | - | TRBJ2-7 | -
CSVEDGLNYGYTF | TGCAGCGTTGAGGACGGACTTAACTATGGCTACACCTTC | TRBV29-1 | - | TRBJ1-2 | -
CASSQDSITGEPQHF | TGTGCCAGCAGCCAAGATAGCATTACGGGGGAGCCCCAGCATTTT | TRBV3-1 | - | TRBJ1-5 | -
CASSVDGQETQYF | TGTGCCAGCAGCGTAGATGGCCAAGAGACCCAGTACTTC | TRBV9 | - | TRBJ2-5 | -
CASSPLGLSSYEQYF | TGTGCCAGCAGTCCTTTGGGACTATCGTCCTACGAGCAGTACTTC | TRBV27 | TRBD2 | TRBJ2-7 | -
CASSGGLAGGNEQFF | TGCGCCAGCAGCGGGGGACTAGCGGGAGGCAATGAGCAGTTCTTC | TRBV10-2 | TRBD2 | TRBJ2-1 | -
CASSQGETEAFF | TGTGCCAGCAGCCAGGGCGAAACTGAAGCTTTCTTT | TRBV3-1 | - | TRBJ1-1 | -
CASSPEGTRQETQYF | TGTGCCAGCTCACCAGAGGGGACTAGACAAGAGACCCAGTACTTC | TRBV18 | TRBD2 | TRBJ2-5 | -
CASSFIQGIEYSYNEQFF | TGTGCCAGCAGTTTTATTCAGGGGATAGAATACTCCTACAATGAGCAGTTCTTC | TRBV6-2/TRBV6-3 | - | TRBJ2-1 | -
CSGLGGAEQFF | TGCAGCGGCCTTGGGGGGGCTGAGCAGTTCTTC | TRBV29-1 | - | TRBJ2-1 | -
CASSPSQGDFAEAFF | TGTGCCAGCAGCCCCTCCCAGGGAGATTTCGCTGAAGCTTTCTTT | TRBV5-4 | - | TRBJ1-1 | -
CASSYDEGSMNTEAFF | TGTGCCAGCAGTTACGACGAGGGATCAATGAACACTGAAGCTTTCTTT | TRBV6-2/TRBV6-3 | - | TRBJ1-1 | -
CASSLGLAEESGELFF | TGTGCCAGCAGCTTAGGCCTAGCGGAGGAGTCCGGGGAGCTGTTTTTT | TRBV7-9 | TRBD2 | TRBJ2-2 | -
CASSLAGNEQFF | TGTGCCAGCAGTTTGGCAGGGAATGAGCAGTTCTTC | TRBV27 | - | TRBJ2-1 | -
CASSQESGSTDTQYF | TGTGCCAGCAGCCAAGAGAGCGGAAGCACAGATACGCAGTATTTT | TRBV3-1 | - | TRBJ2-3 | once
CASSFPSYREGIYGYTF | TGTGCCAGCAGCTTCCCCTCTTACAGGGAGGGGATCTATGGCTACACCTTC | TRBV5-6 | - | TRBJ1-2 | -
CASSPPGLAGNEQFF | TGTGCCAGCAGTCCGCCGGGACTAGCGGGGAATGAGCAGTTCTTC | TRBV12-3/TRBV12-4 | TRBD2 | TRBJ2-1 | few
CASSLARLPHYEQYF | TGCGCCAGCAGCTTGGCCCGTTTGCCACACTACGAGCAGTACTTC | TRBV5-1 | - | TRBJ2-7 | -
CASSVSTSNYGYTF | TGTGCCAGCAGCGTATCGACATCTAACTATGGCTACACCTTC | TRBV9 | - | TRBJ1-2 | -
CASSPSGTGTGQETQYF | TGTGCCAGCAGTCCCAGTGGTACCGGGACAGGGCAAGAGACCCAGTACTTC | TRBV6-1 | TRBD1 | TRBJ2-5 | -
CASSLGGGQDGYTF | TGTGCCAGCAGCTTAGGCGGGGGGCAAGATGGCTACACCTTC | TRBV7-8 | - | TRBJ1-2 | few
CAWSAGPGTGELFF | TGTGCCTGGAGTGCAGGGCCGGGCACCGGGGAGCTGTTTTTT | TRBV30 | - | TRBJ2-2 | -
CASSFRPSYEQYF | TGTGCCAGCAGCTTCCGGCCGTCCTACGAGCAGTACTTC | TRBV5-6 | - | TRBJ2-7 | -
CASSPSVSSYEQYF | TGTGCCAGCAGCCCCTCAGTCAGCTCCTACGAGCAGTACTTC | TRBV7-9 | - | TRBJ2-7 | -
CASSWGASGDEQFF | TGTGCCAGCAGTTGGGGGGCTAGCGGGGATGAGCAGTTCTTC | TRBV12-3/TRBV12-4 | TRBD2 | TRBJ2-1 | -
CSARDFTLAGDPRETQYF | TGCAGTGCTAGAGACTTCACCCTAGCGGGAGACCCACGGGAGACCCAGTACTTC | TRBV20-1 | TRBD2 | TRBJ2-5 | -
CASSGTTWTSGRQDTQYF | TGCGCCAGCAGCGGGACAACCTGGACTAGCGGGAGGCAAGATACGCAGTATTTT | TRBV5-1 | TRBD2 | TRBJ2-3 | -